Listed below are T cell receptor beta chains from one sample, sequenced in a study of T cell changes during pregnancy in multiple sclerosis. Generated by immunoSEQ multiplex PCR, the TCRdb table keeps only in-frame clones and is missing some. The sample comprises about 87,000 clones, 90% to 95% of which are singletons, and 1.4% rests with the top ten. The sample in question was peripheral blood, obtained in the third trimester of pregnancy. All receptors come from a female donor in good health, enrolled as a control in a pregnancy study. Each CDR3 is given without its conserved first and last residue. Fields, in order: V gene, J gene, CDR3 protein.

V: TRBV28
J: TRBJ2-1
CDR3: ASSASVSDLIYNEQF

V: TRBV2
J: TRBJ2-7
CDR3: ASRTTGTGNYEQY

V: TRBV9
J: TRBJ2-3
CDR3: ASSPPPSGRAHGTDTQY

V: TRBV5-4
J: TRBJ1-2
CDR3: ASSSPSGGYT

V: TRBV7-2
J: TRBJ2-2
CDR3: ASSIRGRMTAGELF

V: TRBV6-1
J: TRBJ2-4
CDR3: ASSEDPSGAKNIQY

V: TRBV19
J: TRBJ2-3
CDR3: ASQRERADTQY

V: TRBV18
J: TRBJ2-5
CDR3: ASSPLSGLGAGEETQY

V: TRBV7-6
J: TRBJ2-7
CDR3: ASSLAPGQHYEQY

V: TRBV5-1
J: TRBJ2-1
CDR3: ASSSAGAYNEQF

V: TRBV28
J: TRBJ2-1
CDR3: ASSEQGRTYNEQF

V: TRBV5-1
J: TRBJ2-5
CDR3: ASRRGSRETQY

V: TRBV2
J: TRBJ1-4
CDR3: ASNRDGRNEKLF

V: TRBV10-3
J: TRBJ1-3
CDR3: AISEWGERDGNTIY

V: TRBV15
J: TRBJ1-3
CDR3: ATSGGRSSGNTIY

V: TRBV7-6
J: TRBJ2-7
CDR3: ASSLYRGNEQY

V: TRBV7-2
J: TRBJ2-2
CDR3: ASSLDREKIGELF

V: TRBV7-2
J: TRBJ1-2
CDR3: ASSLETDSYGYT

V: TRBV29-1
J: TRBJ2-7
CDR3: SVEDLGGYPYEQY

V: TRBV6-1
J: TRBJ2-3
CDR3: ASTDFPTSTDTQY

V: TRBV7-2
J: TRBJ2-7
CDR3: ASSRRLAETYEQY

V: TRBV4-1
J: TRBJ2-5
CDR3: ASSQDQSLGETQY

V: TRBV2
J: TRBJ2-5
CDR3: ASSVSVQETQY

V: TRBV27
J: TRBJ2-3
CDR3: ASSLPPHGRDTQY

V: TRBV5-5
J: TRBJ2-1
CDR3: ASSFGERHEQF